Shown below are 4 T cell receptor beta chains from a single sample sequenced in a study of read filtering for tumor transcriptome and immune sequencing (TCRdb year 2020). The sequencing machine was an Illumina HiSeq 4000. TCR libraries were constructed from roughly 0.4 ug RNA using the Immunoverse kit, and molecular barcoded adaptors covering alpha/delta and beta/gamma chains were employed. Through fastp at Q25 and MiXCR, TCRdb rebuilt clones from the public reads, retaining in-frame beta chains. Rows merge per CDR3 protein into single entries with the most common DNA and genes. Counted in this sample were some 140,000 distinct CDR3 sequences; 13% of them appeared once. 8.4% of the sample belongs to the ten largest clones. Source material: a population of CD138-negative cells sorted from bone marrow. Read against the paper, the sample's cell subset or site label means: bone marrow mononuclear cells depleted of CD138+ plasma/myeloma cells by negative magnetic selection. Receptor source: a donor at least 40 years old with multiple myeloma.

This clonotype was detected many times. The chain recombines TRBV25-1 with TRBJ2-5; 9 positions agree with TRBD1. The CDR3 contains 16 residues. The V segment lost 6 bases and the J segment 5 bases; nucleotides outside the gene matches: 13. Germline lookup yields CDR1 MGHDK and CDR2 SYGVNS. The CDR3 DNA is TGTGCCAGCAGCGAGGGTGGACAGGGGTTGAGGGAGACCCAGTACTTC. It yields the protein CASSEGGQGLRETQYF.

This clonotype was seen only a few times. This rearrangement joins TRBV20-1 to TRBJ2-3, with 10 bases that match TRBD2. The germline V gene has CDR1 DFQATT and CDR2 SNEGSKA (reference sequence). The CDR3 runs to 15 residues. V lost 1 base to trimming and J lost 3 bases; unmatched junction nucleotides: 4. The chain's CDR3 is CSARGASGRTDTQYF. CDR3 coding DNA: TGCAGTGCTAGAGGGGCTAGCGGGAGAACAGATACGCAGTATTTT.

This clonotype was detected many times. The rearrangement links TRBV6-5 to TRBJ2-7; 8 bases fit TRBD1. From germline, CDR1 is MNHEY and CDR2 SVGAGI. J gave up 5 bases and V 7 bases, and 7 bases lay outside the gene matches. CDR3 length: 13 residues. The CDR3 is CASMWTGNNEQYF. The CDR3 DNA sequence: TGTGCCAGCATGTGGACAGGGAACAACGAGCAGTACTTC.

The sample holds many counts of this clonotype. V and J are TRBV6-5 and TRBJ2-2, with D perhaps matching TRBD1 or TRBD2 (6 bases each). The germline CDR1 and CDR2 sequences are MNHEY and SVGAGI. The CDR3 runs to 16 residues. Between the trimmed V and J ends, which lost 0 bases and 0 bases, there was a span of 8 bases. The CDR3 loop is CASSYSGGTNTGELFF. In DNA, the CDR3 is TGTGCCAGCAGTTACTCGGGGGGCACGAACACCGGGGAGCTGTTTTTT.